Below are 21 T cell receptor beta chains sequenced from a single sample in a study of cytomegalovirus exposure and HLA in healthy donors. Primers included in the PCR were 60 Vbeta and 13 Jbeta primers. Measured with immunoSEQ multiplex PCR; TCRdb has only the in-frame clones, and not every one. The sample includes 150,000 to 200,000 clones, just over 75% seen only once; the top ten take 1.4% to 1.5%. Sequencing input: PBMCs. These TCRs come from a man in his late teens or twenties in good health and CMV-seronegative.

The V and J genes are TRBV2 and TRBJ1-1; D is perhaps TRBD1 (6 bases). From germline, CDR1 is SNHLY and CDR2 FYNNEI. This CDR3 has 14 residues. Deletions cut 4 bases from V and 4 bases from J, with 13 bases between. The CDR3: CASSGGRGPTEAFF. The CDR3 nucleotides are TGTGCCAGCAGTGGGGGGCGGGGGCCCACTGAAGCTTTCTTT.

The V gene is TRBV18, the J gene TRBJ1-1, with TRBD1 as a possible D gene (5 bases). Trimming took 2 bases from V and 10 from J, leaving 26 bases between them. This CDR3 region has 17 residues. Germline CDR1 KGHSH, CDR2 LQKENI. Here the CDR3 reads CASSPAPLIGGYRGAFF. CDR3 sequence (DNA): TGTGCCAGCTCACCAGCTCCCTTAATCGGGGGTTATCGAGGAGCTTTCTTT.

The chain uses TRBV7-6 and TRBJ1-2, with D possibly TRBD1 on 5 matching bases. The germline V gene encodes CDR1 SGHVS and CDR2 FNYEAQ. The V end lost 0 bases, the J end lost 10 bases, and 12 bases lay between the germline ends. The CDR3 extends over 13 amino acids. In nucleotides, the CDR3 is TGTGCCAGCAGCTTAGCGCGACGGGGGGACTACACCTTC. This codes for CASSLARRGDYTF.

The chain couples TRBV2 to TRBJ2-5, with TRBD1 matching over 7 bases. This CDR3 is built from 16 residues. V gave up 6 bases and J gave up 4 bases; unmatched junction bases: 14. Germline V gives CDR1 SNHLY, CDR2 FYNNEI. CDR3 nucleotides: TGTGCCAGCAGGGTAGGGACAGCAGACCGGGGAGAGACCCAGTACTTC. This gives the protein CASRVGTADRGETQYF. Full variable domain (outside the CDR3, taken from reference TRBV2 and TRBJ2-5): EPEVTQTPSHQVTQMGQEVILRCVPISNHLYFYWYRQILGQKVEFLVSFYNNEISEKSEIFDDQFSVERPDGSNFTLKIRSTKLEDSAMYFCASRVGTADRGETQYFGPGTRLLVL.

The rearrangement links TRBV19 to TRBJ2-7, with D possibly TRBD2 on 5 matching bases. V shed 4 bases and J shed 0 bases, with 13 bases lying between them. Germline V CDR1 and CDR2: LNHDA, SQIVND (reference sequence). This CDR3 is built from 15 residues. CDR3 in DNA: TGTGCCAGTAGTAGTGGGCGGGCGATCTCCTACGAGCAGTACTTC. Amino acid sequence: CASSSGRAISYEQYF.

This clone appeared a few times. This chain joins TRBV25-1 and TRBJ1-2; the D is unclear. Germline V gene sequence: CDR1 MGHDK, CDR2 SYGVNS. This CDR3 has 12 amino acids. Deletions cut 3 bases from V and 4 bases from J, with 6 bases between. CDR3 protein: CASSERVYGYTF. As DNA, the CDR3 is TGTGCCAGCAGTGAGAGAGTCTATGGCTACACCTTC.

To note about this clone: Relative to the germline gene, one junction end is altered; a read error may explain this. The chain recombines TRBV7-7 with TRBJ2-5; D unclear. Germline CDR1 SSHAT, CDR2 FNYEAQ (reference sequence). This CDR3 region has 16 residues. In DNA, the CDR3 is TGTGCTAGCAGCTTAGGCGAGTCTTTGTACCAAGAGACCCAGTACTTC. Its protein product is CASSLGESLYQETQYF.

The chain combines TRBV7-2 with TRBJ2-4; 7 bases align to TRBD1. Germline assignment: CDR1 SGHTA and CDR2 FQGNSA. The CDR3 runs to 17 residues. J was trimmed by 7 bases and V by 1 base; bases with no gene match: 13. The CDR3 loop is CASSLVVGPPRGNIQYF. For the CDR3, the DNA is TGTGCCAGCAGCTTAGTTGTTGGTCCTCCCAGGGGGAACATTCAGTACTTC.

The gene calls are TRBV30 and TRBJ1-1, with D maybe TRBD1 (6 bases). The V end was cut by 5 bases, the J end by 5 bases, with 15 bases between. Germline V gene data show CDR1 as GTSNPN and CDR2 as SVGIG (reference sequence). The CDR3 sequence is 13 residues long. CDR3 coding DNA: TGTGCCTGGCGTAACAGGGCTACAACTGAAGCTTTCTTT. Residues: CAWRNRATTEAFF.

The genes are TRBV30 and TRBJ1-4; 10 bases are shared with TRBD1. The CDR3 extends over 17 amino acids. Trimming cost V 4 bases and J 8 bases; bases outside gene matches: 16. Germline assignment: CDR1 GTSNPN and CDR2 SVGIG (reference sequence). CDR3 amino acids: CAWNSGIGGQGSEKLFF. CDR3 DNA: TGTGCCTGGAATAGCGGAATCGGGGGACAGGGGAGCGAAAAACTGTTTTTT. The full variable domain, with the rest looked up from reference TRBV30 and TRBJ1-4, is SQTIHQWPATLVQPVGSPLSLECTVEGTSNPNLYWYRQAAGRGLQLLFYSVGIGQISSEVPQNLSASRPQDRQFILSSKKLLLSDSGFYLCAWNSGIGGQGSEKLFFGSGTQLSVL.

This clone was counted between two and nine times. V gene TRBV5-6 combines with J gene TRBJ2-7, with a tentative D call TRBD2 (6 bases). Germline-derived CDR1 and CDR2 are SGHDT and YYEEEE. V shed 1 base and J shed 7 bases, with 15 bases lying between them. The CDR3 totals 14 residues. The CDR3 DNA is TGTGCCAGCAGCTTGAGCGGGCGTATACGAGAGCAGTACTTC. Protein product: CASSLSGRIREQYF.

The V gene is TRBV19, the J gene TRBJ1-4; 9 positions agree with TRBD1. Germline CDR1 reads LNHDA; CDR2 reads SQIVND (reference sequence). CDR3 length: 15 amino acids. J was trimmed by 6 bases and V by 5 bases; bases with no gene match: 7. This CDR3 reads CASSPDRGADEKLFF. CDR3 coding DNA: TGTGCCAGTAGTCCGGACAGGGGCGCCGATGAAAAACTGTTTTTT.

The chain is built from TRBV19 and TRBJ1-5, with unresolved D. Trimming cost V 5 bases and J 4 bases, with 9 bases left between them. The germline V gene has CDR1 LNHDA and CDR2 SQIVND (reference sequence). The CDR3 covers 13 residues. Written as DNA, the CDR3 is TGTGCCAGTAGTGACGGGAGGAATCAGCCCCAGCATTTT. Translation gives CASSDGRNQPQHF.

The chain couples TRBV4-3 to TRBJ1-1, with a weak D call TRBD1 (5 bases). V lost 3 bases to trimming and J lost 11 bases, with 16 bases between them. Germline V CDR1 and CDR2: LGHNA, YSLEER. The CDR3 length is 13 residues. Here the CDR3 reads CASSQRKGWRAFF. The CDR3 DNA sequence: TGCGCCAGCAGCCAGAGGAAGGGGTGGCGGGCTTTCTTT.

As for this clone: An end of the junction does not agree with germline; a read error may underlie this. The chain employs TRBV2 and TRBJ1-2; D might be TRBD1 (6 bases). CDR3 length equals 13 residues. Germline V lookup: CDR1 SNHLY, CDR2 FYNNEI. The CDR3 DNA reads TGTGCCAGCAGTGAGCGGGGGCGGTATGTCTACACCTTC. It yields the protein CASSERGRYVYTF.

V and J are TRBV11-2 and TRBJ1-5; TRBD1 is a possible D gene (6 bases). V shed 1 base and J shed 7 bases, with 14 bases lying between them. This CDR3 contains 15 residues. CDR1 is SGHAT, CDR2 FQNNGV, per germline. CDR3 nucleotide sequence: TGTGCCAGCAGCTTAGGGCCAGGGGTGGAACAGCCCCAGCATTTT. This codes for CASSLGPGVEQPQHF.

The V and J genes are TRBV30 and TRBJ1-2; 10 bases agree with TRBD1. Germline values: CDR1 GTSNPN, CDR2 SVGIG (reference sequence). Trimming took 4 bases from V and 6 from J; bases not matched to a gene: 5. This CDR3 comprises 13 residues. The CDR3 spells CAWMHGTGDGYTF. In DNA form, the CDR3 reads TGTGCCTGGATGCACGGGACAGGGGATGGCTACACCTTC. Complete variable domain (other parts from reference TRBV30 and TRBJ1-2): SQTIHQWPATLVQPVGSPLSLECTVEGTSNPNLYWYRQAAGRGLQLLFYSVGIGQISSEVPQNLSASRPQDRQFILSSKKLLLSDSGFYLCAWMHGTGDGYTFGSGTRLTVV.

The table lists this clone with a count of one. The chain links TRBV7-2 to TRBJ1-1; 7 nucleotides match TRBD1. Trimming removed 1 base from V and 0 bases from J; junction bases left unmatched: 2. The CDR3 has 15 residues. Germline CDR1 and CDR2: SGHTA and FQGNSA. The CDR3 bases are TGTGCCAGCAGCTTAGAAGGACAGGTGAACACTGAAGCTTTCTTT. The encoded protein is CASSLEGQVNTEAFF.

CDR3 DNA: TGTGCCAGCAGTGGCAGATCCCCGAGGGACGAGCAGTACTTC. It encodes CASSGRSPRDEQYF. V is TRBV6-5 and J is TRBJ2-7; tentatively, D is TRBD2 (5 bases). CDR3 length equals 14 residues. Between the trimmed V and J ends, which lost 5 bases and 5 bases, there was a span of 16 bases. CDR1 and CDR2 from the germline V gene are MNHEY and SVGAGI.

V usage is TRBV5-1 and J usage is TRBJ2-7; D not resolved. The V gene lost 4 bases and the J gene lost 7 bases, with 12 bases spanning the gap. The CDR3 sequence is 12 residues long. The germline gives CDR1 SGHRS, CDR2 YFSETQ. CDR3 sequence: CASSPEIGEQYF. As DNA, the CDR3 is TGCGCCAGCAGCCCGGAAATCGGGGAGCAGTACTTC.

This clone has more than one count but fewer than ten. The genes are TRBV2 and TRBJ1-5; 11 nucleotides agree with TRBD1. CDR3 length: 16 amino acids. V dropped 9 bases and J dropped 5; count of bases not matched to a gene: 12. CDR1 SNHLY and CDR2 FYNNEI come from the germline V gene. As DNA, the CDR3 is TGTGCCAGTTCGGGACAGGGGGTCCTACGAGATCAGCCCCAGCATTTT. Translated, it gives CASSGQGVLRDQPQHF.